The 13 T cell receptor beta chains given below trace back to one sample, sequenced in a study of T cells in Graves' hyperthyroidism and ophthalmopathy (dated by TCRdb to about 2019). The protocol used for the library was multiplex PCR. Sequencing relied on an Illumina HiSeq 2000. TCR beta CDR3 regions were amplified from RNA transcripts. The TCR CDR3 was subjected to a first round of RT-PCR using the HTBI primer set and the Qiagen OneStep RT-PCR kit. TCRdb passed the public sequencing reads through fastp at Q25 and MiXCR, retaining productive beta sequences. All rows with the same CDR3 protein become a single entry with the most common DNA and genes. Recorded for this sample are fewer than 650,000 distinct CDR3 sequences; about 14% of them occurred a single time. The ten largest account for about 14% of the sample. Sequences were obtained from blood. All receptors derive from a woman aged 40 to 50 with Graves' hyperthyroidism.

This clonotype appeared many times. This chain uses TRBV6-1 with TRBJ2-7; 11 positions agree with TRBD2. Germline values: CDR1 MNHNS, CDR2 SASEGT. The CDR3 runs 17 residues. Germline trimming cut 2 bases from V and 2 bases from J; bases unmatched to any gene: 8. The CDR3 spells CASSEPGTSGFPYEQYF. The CDR3 DNA is TGTGCCAGCAGTGAACCTGGGACTAGCGGATTCCCCTACGAGCAGTACTTC.

This clonotype was seen ten or more times. The chain has TRBV12-3 or TRBV12-4 and TRBJ2-7; D could derive from TRBD1 or TRBD2 (5 bases each). This CDR3 is 16 amino acids long. V lost 2 bases, J lost 2 bases, and 16 bases lay in between. CDR3 nucleotides: TGTGCCAGCAGTTTACGGTCCGGGACCACCCCCTACGAGCAGTACTTC. Protein product: CASSLRSGTTPYEQYF.

This clonotype was observed at least ten times. The chain's CDR3 is CASSLPRGTGELFF. The CDR3 DNA follows: TGTGCCAGCAGTTTGCCTCGGGGCACCGGGGAGCTGTTTTTT. The rearrangement joins TRBV28 to TRBJ2-2; tentative D call: TRBD2 (5 bases). Trimming removed 3 bases at V and 4 bases at J, with 9 bases between. The CDR3 consists of 14 residues. Looked up from germline, CDR1 is MDHEN and CDR2 is SYDVKM.

Ten or more counts support this clonotype. The rearrangement joins TRBV20-1 to TRBJ1-6; 8 nucleotides line up with TRBD1. V lost 0 bases to trimming and J lost 5 bases; unmatched junction nucleotides: 0. Per germline, CDR1 DFQATT and CDR2 SNEGSKA (reference sequence). The CDR3 spans 14 residues. The CDR3 DNA is TGCAGTGCTAGAGAGGACAGGGATAATTCACCCCTCCACTTT. The encoded protein is CSAREDRDNSPLHF.

Many counts were recorded for this clonotype. The genes are TRBV20-1 and TRBJ2-1; a weak D match, TRBD2 (6 bases). The CDR3 sequence is 17 residues long. Trimming stripped 0 bases from V and 9 bases from J, with 24 bases between. Germline CDR1 and CDR2: DFQATT and SNEGSKA (reference sequence). The CDR3 DNA reads TGCAGTGCTAGAGATCGGGGGATAACCGGGCTATTAGGTGAGCAGTTCTTC. It encodes CSARDRGITGLLGEQFF.

This clonotype was detected a few times. The rearrangement uses TRBV27 and TRBJ2-1, with 7 bases fitting TRBD1. CDR1 MNHEY and CDR2 SMNVEV come from the germline V gene (reference sequence). The trim removed 2 bases at V and 7 bases at J, leaving 2 bases unmatched. The CDR3 is made up of 13 amino acids. The CDR3 DNA reads TGTGCCAGCAGTTTAGTACAGGGGAATGAGCAGTTCTTC. Translation: CASSLVQGNEQFF.

This rearrangement joins TRBV30 to TRBJ2-1, with 9 nucleotides matching TRBD2. The germline V gene encodes CDR1 GTSNPN and CDR2 SVGIG (reference sequence). J lost 2 bases, V lost 3 bases, and 5 bases had no gene match. The CDR3 extends over 15 amino acids. CDR3 sequence reads: CAWSLLAGTYNEQFF. CDR3 sequence (DNA): TGTGCCTGGAGCCTTCTAGCGGGAACCTACAATGAGCAGTTCTTC.

This clonotype was seen more than once but under ten times. The CDR3 loop reads CASSQVGLDYGYTF. In DNA form, the CDR3 reads TGTGCCAGCAGCCAAGTCGGGTTGGACTATGGCTACACCTTC. The chain couples TRBV3-1 to TRBJ1-2; no firm D call. Germline V lookup: CDR1 LGHDT, CDR2 YNNKEL (reference sequence). V shed 1 base and J shed 3 bases, with 9 bases lying between them. CDR3 size: 14 residues.

This clonotype was counted ten times or more. This chain joins TRBV7-9 and TRBJ2-1; D is possibly TRBD2 (6 bases). V was clipped by 5 bases and J by 9 bases, with 8 bases between them. CDR1 is SEHNR and CDR2 is FQNEAQ in the germline V gene (reference sequence). This CDR3 comprises 11 residues. CDR3 sequence reads: CASSPGGEQFF. Written as DNA, the CDR3 is TGTGCCAGCAGCCCCGGGGGTGAGCAGTTCTTC.

This clonotype was recorded a few times. The CDR3 DNA sequence: TGTGCCAGTAGGGGTGGGGCTCAGCCCCAGCATTTT. This translates into CASRGGAQPQHF. V usage is TRBV12-3 or TRBV12-4 and J usage is TRBJ1-5, with D perhaps matching TRBD1 (5 bases). The V and J ends lost 9 bases and 6 bases respectively, with 12 bases between them. This CDR3 is 12 amino acids long.

This clonotype was seen at least ten times. This CDR3 reads CASSSGGGETQYF. The CDR3 nucleotides read TGTGCCAGCAGCTCAGGGGGCGGAGAGACCCAGTACTTC. The chain carries TRBV3-1 and TRBJ2-5, with 8 positions matching TRBD1. Germline V lookup: CDR1 LGHDT, CDR2 YNNKEL (reference sequence). This CDR3 has 13 residues. J lost 4 bases, V lost 5 bases, and 3 bases had no gene match.

In its sample, this clonotype was seen many times. The V call is TRBV20-1, the J call TRBJ2-1; 9 positions match TRBD2. Trimming at V came to 3 bases and at J to 1 base, leaving 7 bases not matched to a gene. The CDR3 contains 16 residues. Germline V lookup: CDR1 DFQATT, CDR2 SNEGSKA (reference sequence). CDR3 in DNA: TGCAGTGCTAGCTTCGGGACTAGCTATTCCTACAATGAGCAGTTCTTC. Translated, it gives CSASFGTSYSYNEQFF.

This clonotype was recorded many times. The gene calls are TRBV3-1 and TRBJ1-1; no definite D call. The CDR3 is made up of 14 amino acids. The V gene's germline CDR1 is LGHDT and CDR2 YNNKEL (reference sequence). V gave up 1 base and J gave up 6 bases, with 12 bases separating them. CDR3 sequence reads: CASSQGMARAEAFF. The CDR3 DNA follows: TGTGCCAGCAGCCAAGGGATGGCCCGGGCTGAAGCTTTCTTT.